A single sample is the source of the 8 T cell receptor beta chains below, sequenced in a study of blood T cell repertoires in COVID-19. Data came from immunoSEQ multiplex PCR; TCRdb stores just in-frame clones and leaves some out. The sample includes hundreds of thousands of clones, roughly 86% of them seen just once. Sequenced material: PBMCs or T cells enriched from blood (not recorded which). These receptors came from a woman in her forties or fifties who had recovered from COVID-19.

In the case of this clone: The same CDR3 is also encoded by other DNA sequences in this sample. The V gene is TRBV10-3, the J gene TRBJ2-1; D may be TRBD2 (5 bases). V was cut by 0 bases and J by 5 bases, with 5 bases left in between. Germline assignment: CDR1 ENHRY and CDR2 SYGVKD. This CDR3 has 13 amino acids. The CDR3 DNA reads as TGTGCCATCAGTGAGTCGAGGGACAATGAGCAGTTCTTC. Translating it yields CAISESRDNEQFF.

This clone has just one count. This chain links TRBV24-1 with TRBJ1-2; D gene uncertain. Germline CDR1 KGHDR, CDR2 SFDVKD. This CDR3 is 12 amino acids long. Deletions cut 1 base from V and 5 bases from J, with 4 bases between. CDR3 loop: CATSDFQYGYTF. The DNA for the CDR3 is TGTGCCACCAGTGATTTCCAGTATGGCTACACCTTC.

This rearrangement joins TRBV29-1 to TRBJ2-7; D remains unclear. CDR1 and CDR2 from the germline V gene are SQVTM and ANQGSEA. Trimming removed 0 bases from V and 6 bases from J, with 12 bases in between. This CDR3 contains 13 residues. CDR3 bases: TGCAGCGTTGAAGACCCCCGGTCCCTCGAGCAGTACTTC. Translating it yields CSVEDPRSLEQYF.

The V and J genes are TRBV30 and TRBJ2-3, with D possibly TRBD1 on 5 matching bases. Germline V gene data show CDR1 as GTSNPN and CDR2 as SVGIG (reference sequence). This CDR3 region has 14 residues. Trimming took off 5 bases at V and 6 bases at J, with 18 bases between the two ends. CDR3 DNA sequence: TGTGCCTGGGTAGAGCAGGGCGGTATCGATACGCAGTATTTT. It translates to CAWVEQGGIDTQYF. Combining the CDR3 with reference TRBV30 and TRBJ2-3 gives the whole variable domain SQTIHQWPATLVQPVGSPLSLECTVEGTSNPNLYWYRQAAGRGLQLLFYSVGIGQISSEVPQNLSASRPQDRQFILSSKKLLLSDSGFYLCAWVEQGGIDTQYFGPGTRLTVL.

The rearrangement joins TRBV7-2 to TRBJ1-1; D may be TRBD1 (5 bases). Germline CDR1 SGHTA, CDR2 FQGNSA. CDR3 length equals 12 residues. V lost 5 bases and J 8 bases, leaving 12 bases between the germline ends. The CDR3 spells CASSPRRGEAFF. The CDR3 DNA reads as TGTGCCAGCAGCCCCCGGCGGGGGGAAGCTTTCTTT.

The V call is TRBV5-1, the J call TRBJ1-1, with a possible D match to TRBD1 (5 bases). This CDR3 has 15 residues. The V gene's germline CDR1 is SGHRS and CDR2 YFSETQ. V was shortened by 0 bases and J by 1 base, with 10 bases between the two germline ends. In nucleotides, the CDR3 is TGCGCCAGCAGCTTGGTGGCAGGGAAGAACACTGAAGCTTTCTTT. It is translated as CASSLVAGKNTEAFF.

The chain couples TRBV9 to TRBJ2-1, with TRBD2 matching over 7 bases. CDR1 is SGDLS and CDR2 is YYNGEE in the germline V gene. This CDR3 contains 19 residues. After removal of 2 bases from V and 1 base from J, the junction contained 15 bases not matched to a gene. As DNA, the CDR3 is TGTGCCAGCAGCGTGGGAGGGTTCGGGACTCGAGGGTCCTACAATGAGCAGTTCTTC. Its protein is CASSVGGFGTRGSYNEQFF.

The chain has TRBV19 and TRBJ2-7; 8 bases agree with TRBD2. The germline CDR1 and CDR2 sequences are LNHDA and SQIVND (reference sequence). The V segment lost 3 bases and the J segment 0 bases; nucleotides outside the gene matches: 7. The CDR3 loop spans 16 amino acids. CDR3 in DNA: TGTGCCAGTAGTATCAGTCCCGGGACTAGCTCCTACGAGCAGTACTTC. Its protein is CASSISPGTSSYEQYF.